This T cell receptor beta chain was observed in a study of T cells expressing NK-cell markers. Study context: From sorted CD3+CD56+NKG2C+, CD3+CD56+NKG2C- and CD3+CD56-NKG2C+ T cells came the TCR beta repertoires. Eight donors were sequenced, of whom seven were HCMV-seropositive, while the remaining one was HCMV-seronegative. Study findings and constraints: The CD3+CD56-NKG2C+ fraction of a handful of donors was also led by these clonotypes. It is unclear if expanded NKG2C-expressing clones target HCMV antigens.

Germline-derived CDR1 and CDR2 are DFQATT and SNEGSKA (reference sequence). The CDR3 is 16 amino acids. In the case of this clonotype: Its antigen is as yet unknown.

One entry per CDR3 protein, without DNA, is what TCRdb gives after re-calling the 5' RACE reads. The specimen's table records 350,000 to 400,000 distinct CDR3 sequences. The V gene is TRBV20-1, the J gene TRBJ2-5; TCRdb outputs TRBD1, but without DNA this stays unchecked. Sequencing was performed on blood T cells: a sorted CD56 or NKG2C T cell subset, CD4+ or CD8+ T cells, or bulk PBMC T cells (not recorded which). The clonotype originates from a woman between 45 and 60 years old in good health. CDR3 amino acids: CSARGPGTGPGETQYF.